The 18 T cell receptor beta chains below all came from one sample that was sequenced in a study of Graves' ophthalmopathy and Graves' hyperthyroidism. RNA transcripts were the source from which TCR beta CDR3 regions were amplified. Second-round multiplex PCR came after a first-round RT-PCR that employed HTBI primers. TCRdb redid the calling of the multiplex PCR reads with MiXCR, one entry per CDR3 protein. The sample lists 300,000 to 400,000 distinct CDR3 sequences, roughly a sixth occurring once. Source material: peripheral blood. The receptors shown here come from an adult man with Graves' ophthalmopathy.

The table lists this clonotype with many counts. The chain uses TRBV29-1 and TRBJ2-7; no clear D gene. Germline V gene data show CDR1 as SQVTM and CDR2 as ANQGSEA. The V gene lost 6 bases and the J gene lost 7 bases, with 13 bases spanning the gap. The CDR3 has 11 residues. The CDR3 protein is CSVPRDGEQYF. The DNA of the CDR3 is TGCAGCGTCCCCCGTGACGGTGAGCAGTACTTC.

This clonotype was counted at least ten times. The CDR3, as DNA: TGCAGTGCTATGGACGCCACCAAAAACATTCAGTACTTC. This sequence encodes CSAMDATKNIQYF. The genes are TRBV20-1 and TRBJ2-4; D is undetermined. The germline V and J ends were trimmed by 4 bases and 2 bases, with 9 bases remaining between them. The CDR3 is 13 amino acids. Germline lookup yields CDR1 DFQATT and CDR2 SNEGSKA (reference sequence).

The gene calls are TRBV28 and TRBJ1-2; TRBD1 matches 8 bases. The CDR3 length is 13 residues. Germline CDR1 reads MDHEN; CDR2 reads SYDVKM. The junction had 6 bases not matched to a gene; V was cut back by 10 bases and J by 2 bases. CDR3 loop: CAILGQGNYGYTF. CDR3 in DNA: TGTGCCATCCTCGGACAGGGAAACTATGGCTACACCTTC.

The table lists this clonotype with many counts. The chain links TRBV2 to TRBJ2-2, with D perhaps matching TRBD1 (6 bases). The CDR3 totals 13 residues. Per the germline V gene, CDR1 is SNHLY and CDR2 is FYNNEI. With 8 bases removed from V and 1 base from J, the gap between germline ends came to 8 bases. CDR3 sequence reads: CASSTGNTGELFF. The CDR3 DNA reads TGTGCCAGCTCGACAGGGAACACCGGGGAGCTGTTTTTT. Looking up the rest from reference TRBV2 and TRBJ2-2 gives the full variable domain: EPEVTQTPSHQVTQMGQEVILRCVPISNHLYFYWYRQILGQKVEFLVSFYNNEISEKSEIFDDQFSVERPDGSNFTLKIRSTKLEDSAMYFCASSTGNTGELFFGEGSRLTVL.

Ten or more counts support this clonotype. V gene TRBV30 combines with J gene TRBJ1-2; 8 nucleotides align to TRBD1. CDR1 is GTSNPN and CDR2 is SVGIG in the germline V gene (reference sequence). The V and J ends lost 4 bases and 7 bases, in that order; junction bases with no gene match: 14. The CDR3 runs to 15 residues. CDR3: CAWMTWGQGAFGYTF. The CDR3 DNA is TGTGCCTGGATGACTTGGGGGCAGGGGGCATTTGGCTACACCTTC.

At least ten counts were recorded for this clonotype. This rearrangement joins TRBV6-1 to TRBJ2-7; 9 bases agree with TRBD2. The CDR3 has 14 amino acids. With 8 bases clipped from V and 3 bases from J, the junction kept 8 bases outside the gene matches. CDR1 is MNHNS, CDR2 SASEGT, per germline. The CDR3 reads CASALTSGLYEQYF. The CDR3 DNA reads TGTGCCAGCGCCTTGACTAGCGGCCTCTACGAGCAGTACTTC.

This clonotype was seen repeatedly, ten times or more. The CDR3 DNA is TGCGCCAGCAGCCCGAGACAGGGTTCCACCGGGGAGCTGTTTTTT. It is translated as CASSPRQGSTGELFF. This sequence joins TRBV5-1 and TRBJ2-2, with 7 bases fitting TRBD1. The CDR3 loop spans 15 amino acids. V gave up 4 bases and J gave up 4 bases; unmatched junction bases: 7. CDR1 and CDR2 from the germline V gene are SGHRS and YFSETQ.

This clonotype has just one count. CDR3 sequence (DNA): TGTGCCAGCTCCGGGACAGGGAAATATGGCTACACCTTC. Protein: CASSGTGKYGYTF. The chain has TRBV6-2 or TRBV6-3 and TRBJ1-2, with TRBD1 identical over 9 bases. This CDR3 has 13 residues. V lost 8 bases and J lost 5; bases outside the gene matches: 6. Germline V lookup: CDR1 MNHEY, CDR2 SVGEGT.

This clonotype has ten or more counts. The chain is built from TRBV15 and TRBJ1-3; D remains ambiguous. Germline CDR1 and CDR2: LNHNV and YYDKDF (reference sequence). The CDR3 covers 16 residues. V dropped 0 bases and J dropped 3 bases, with 12 bases sitting between them. CDR3 sequence reads: CATSRDTDPVGNTIYF. DNA for the CDR3: TGTGCCACCAGCAGAGATACCGATCCGGTTGGAAACACCATATATTTT.

This clonotype was recorded many times. The chain combines TRBV20-1 with TRBJ1-2; D not resolved. This CDR3 is built from 11 residues. The germline V and J ends were trimmed by 4 bases and 7 bases, with 10 bases remaining between them. From germline, CDR1 is DFQATT and CDR2 SNEGSKA (reference sequence). The CDR3 reads CSAKDNGGYTF. The CDR3 DNA sequence: TGCAGTGCTAAGGATAACGGTGGCTACACCTTC.

This clonotype occurred many times. The V gene is TRBV12-3 or TRBV12-4, the J gene TRBJ1-5; D is unresolved. CDR3 length equals 12 residues. Trimming removed 6 bases from V and 3 bases from J, with 6 bases in between. CDR3 amino acids: CASRDDNQPQHF. The CDR3 bases are TGTGCCAGCAGGGACGACAATCAGCCCCAGCATTTT.

This clonotype came up many times. One end of the junction does not line up with germline, which may come from a read error. This chain connects TRBV12-3 or TRBV12-4 to TRBJ2-5, with 11 positions matching TRBD1. This CDR3 is 15 amino acids long. The CDR3 sequence: CASSPRTGGQEAQYF. The CDR3, as DNA: TGTGCCAGCAGCCCTCGGACAGGGGGCCAAGAGGCCCAGTACTTC.

This clonotype occurred many times. This rearrangement joins TRBV6-1 to TRBJ2-5; D might be TRBD2 (6 bases). CDR1 is MNHNS and CDR2 is SASEGT in the germline V gene. Trimming pared 6 bases from V and 2 bases from J, leaving 16 bases between. This CDR3 region has 15 residues. DNA of the CDR3: TGTGCCAGCAGAACTCAGGGAGGTAATCAAGAGACCCAGTACTTC. As protein: CASRTQGGNQETQYF.

The chain carries TRBV7-2 and TRBJ2-7; 11 positions match TRBD2. The CDR3 is made up of 15 amino acids. Per the germline V gene, CDR1 is SGHTA and CDR2 is FQGNSA. Trimming took 0 bases from V and 7 from J; bases not matched to a gene: 5. In nucleotides, the CDR3 is TGTGCCAGCAGCTTAGCGTTTAGCGGGAGGGAGGAGCAGTACTTC. Encoded protein: CASSLAFSGREEQYF.

At least ten counts were recorded for this clonotype. The chain couples TRBV15 to TRBJ1-5, with 10 bases matching TRBD1. Per the germline V gene, CDR1 is LNHNV and CDR2 is YYDKDF (reference sequence). V lost 1 base to trimming and J lost 7 bases; unmatched junction nucleotides: 10. The CDR3 extends over 17 amino acids. This chain's CDR3 is CATSRVTMTGGGQPQHF. DNA of the CDR3: TGTGCCACCAGCAGAGTTACAATGACAGGGGGCGGACAGCCCCAGCATTTT.

This clonotype was counted at least ten times. The genes are TRBV11-2 and TRBJ2-5; D gene unclear. The germline V and J ends were trimmed by 1 base and 2 bases, with 8 bases remaining between them. The length of the CDR3 is 14 residues. CDR1 and CDR2 from the germline V gene are SGHAT and FQNNGV. CDR3 coding DNA: TGTGCCAGCAGCTTAGGGGCCTTACAAGAGACCCAGTACTTC. This sequence encodes CASSLGALQETQYF.

Many counts were recorded for this clonotype. The rearrangement links TRBV3-1 to TRBJ2-3; the D is unclear. Germline V lookup: CDR1 LGHDT, CDR2 YNNKEL (reference sequence). CDR3 length: 16 amino acids. V was shortened by 0 bases and J by 0 bases, with 10 bases between the two germline ends. CDR3 coding DNA: TGTGCCAGCAGCCAAGAACGTCAGGCAAGCACAGATACGCAGTATTTT. Protein: CASSQERQASTDTQYF.

This clonotype was observed at least ten times. The genes are TRBV19 and TRBJ1-1, with D maybe TRBD1 (5 bases). Looked up from germline, CDR1 is LNHDA and CDR2 is SQIVND (reference sequence). V was pared by 4 bases and J by 4 bases, with 13 bases between. There are 14 residues in the CDR3. The CDR3 protein is CASSTLSGGTEAFF. The CDR3 DNA reads as TGTGCCAGTAGTACGTTGAGCGGGGGCACTGAAGCTTTCTTT. The variable domain in full, with the rest retrieved from reference TRBV19 and TRBJ1-1, is DGGITQSPKYLFRKEGQNVTLSCEQNLNHDAMYWYRQDPGQGLRLIYYSQIVNDFQKGDIAEGYSVSREKKESFPLTVTSAQKNPTAFYLCASSTLSGGTEAFFGQGTRLTVV.